This TCR beta chain was recovered during a study of human T cells and chemical hapten exposure. Across the study: Small pooled library volume differences chiefly drove per-sample TCR yield variation. Study-wide results and limits: In the PT1 data, expanded TCR counts showed a positive correlation with patch test score. Donors' alopecia may make their immune response differ from healthy people's.

Time point given: pre-sensitization, week 0. As for treatment: therapeutic diphenylcyclopropenone sensitization with weekly scalp DPC. TCRdb re-analysed the RACE reads in MiXCR, keeping a single row per CDR3 protein. The sample has about 120,000 distinct CDR3 sequences; roughly 14% are singletons. This clonotype was recorded many times. The antigen is not known. The material sequenced was whole blood, taken in connection with sensitization to the hapten diphenylcyclopropenone (DPC). The sequence was collected from a woman younger than 35 with alopecia areata. Some clones in this sample may be carry-over from other donors' samples.

The CDR3 is CASRSTGEAEAFF. In DNA form, the CDR3 reads TGTGCCAGCAGGTCCACAGGGGAGGCTGAAGCTTTCTTT. The chain combines TRBV12-3 or TRBV12-4 with TRBJ1-1, with 7 bases lining up with TRBD1. With V trimmed by 6 bases and J by 6 bases, 7 bases remained unmatched. This CDR3 comprises 13 residues.